One and the same sample provided the 18 T cell receptor beta chains below, sequenced in a study of early T cells in non-severe SARS-CoV-2 infection. TCRdb re-derived calls from the 5' RACE reads in MiXCR, one entry per CDR3 protein. The sample holds some 80,000 distinct CDR3 sequences, 12% seen once. Sequencing was performed on whole blood, taken at baseline. The receptors here all came from an adult who was a healthcare worker with PCR-confirmed SARS-CoV-2 infection or an uninfected control (not recorded which). The donor label of this sample is uncertain.

This clonotype was counted at least ten times. In DNA, the CDR3 is TGTGCCAGCAGCTCTCGCGGGGGTTTTGCCTACGAGCAGTACTTC. This gives the protein CASSSRGGFAYEQYF. The chain links TRBV7-2 to TRBJ2-7, with TRBD2 matching 7 bases. Germline V lookup: CDR1 SGHTA, CDR2 FQGNSA. CDR3 length: 15 residues. V gave up 4 bases and J gave up 2 bases; unmatched junction bases: 8.

This clonotype has only a few counts. The J gene is TRBJ2-3, the V gene TRBV7-9, with D maybe TRBD2 (5 bases). Trimming stripped 2 bases from V and 6 bases from J, with 18 bases between. The V gene's germline CDR1 is SEHNR and CDR2 FQNEAQ (reference sequence). This CDR3 is built from 16 residues. The CDR3 reads CASSLRTRDLVDTQYF. The DNA of the CDR3 is TGTGCCAGCAGCTTAAGGACTCGCGACCTAGTTGATACGCAGTATTTT. The variable domain in full, completed from reference TRBV7-9 and TRBJ2-3, reads DTGVSQNPRHKITKRGQNVTFRCDPISEHNRLYWYRQTLGQGPEFLTYFQNEAQLEKSRLLSDRFSAERPKGSFSTLEIQRTEQGDSAMYLCASSLRTRDLVDTQYFGPGTRLTVL.

The chain links TRBV27 to TRBJ2-7, with D perhaps TRBD1 (6 bases). CDR1 and CDR2 (germline): MNHEY, SMNVEV (reference sequence). The CDR3 totals 14 residues. Trimming took off 5 bases at V and 1 base at J, with 12 bases between the two ends. CDR3 sequence: CASSPQGRSYEQYF. The CDR3 bases are TGTGCCAGCAGTCCTCAGGGGCGGTCCTACGAGCAGTACTTC.

This clonotype showed up just a few times. The chain has TRBV29-1 and TRBJ1-1, with 8 positions matching TRBD1. The CDR3 covers 13 residues. Germline V gene lookup returns CDR1 SQVTM and CDR2 ANQGSEA. The ends lost 6 bases at V and 4 bases at J; junction bases unmatched: 7. As DNA, the CDR3 is TGCAGCGTCGGGACAGGCCCTTTCACTGAAGCTTTCTTT. Translated: CSVGTGPFTEAFF.

This clonotype was counted a few times. The J gene is TRBJ2-5, the V gene TRBV5-6; 10 positions match TRBD1. V dropped 3 bases and J dropped 4; count of bases not matched to a gene: 3. CDR3 size: 14 residues. Per the germline V gene, CDR1 is SGHDT and CDR2 is YYEEEE. CDR3 residues: CASSWDRGSETQYF. CDR3 coding DNA: TGTGCCAGCAGCTGGGACAGGGGATCAGAGACCCAGTACTTC.

The V and J genes are TRBV7-9 and TRBJ2-1; 9 nucleotides match TRBD1. This CDR3 spans 21 amino acids. J gave up 0 bases and V 1 base, and 16 bases lay outside the gene matches. Per germline, CDR1 SEHNR and CDR2 FQNEAQ (reference sequence). The CDR3 is CASSLDLGTGFPGGSYNEQFF. For the CDR3, the DNA is TGTGCCAGCAGCTTAGACCTCGGGACAGGGTTCCCCGGGGGCTCCTACAATGAGCAGTTCTTC. Combining the CDR3 with reference TRBV7-9 and TRBJ2-1 gives the whole variable domain DTGVSQNPRHKITKRGQNVTFRCDPISEHNRLYWYRQTLGQGPEFLTYFQNEAQLEKSRLLSDRFSAERPKGSFSTLEIQRTEQGDSAMYLCASSLDLGTGFPGGSYNEQFFGPGTRLTVL.

This clonotype appeared a few times. The chain couples TRBV6-5 to TRBJ2-1; TRBD2 matches at 8 bases. CDR1 and CDR2 from the germline V gene are MNHEY and SVGAGI. The CDR3 runs 17 residues. V dropped 4 bases and J dropped 0; count of bases not matched to a gene: 8. The CDR3 region has the DNA TGTGCCAGCAGTTTCCTTGGGAGCGGGAGCTCCTACAATGAGCAGTTCTTC. Translation: CASSFLGSGSSYNEQFF.

The chain joins TRBV12-3 or TRBV12-4 to TRBJ1-2; tentatively, D is TRBD1 (6 bases). V shed 7 bases and J shed 4 bases, with 10 bases lying between them. The CDR3 totals 12 residues. CDR3 nucleotide sequence: TGTGCCAGCACCAGGACAGCCTATGGCTACACCTTC. Amino acids: CASTRTAYGYTF.

This clonotype was found a few times. The chain carries TRBV7-2 and TRBJ2-1; 8 bases align to TRBD2. Trimming at V came to 5 bases and at J to 7 bases, leaving 19 bases not matched to a gene. This CDR3 has 18 residues. CDR1 and CDR2 from the germline V gene are SGHTA and FQGNSA. CDR3 protein: CASSKRSRFSGGANEQFF. DNA for the CDR3: TGTGCCAGCAGCAAGAGGTCCCGGTTTTCGGGGGGGGCGAATGAGCAGTTCTTC.

This clonotype occurred many times. The chain recombines TRBV18 with TRBJ1-2; D call uncertain. Germline-derived CDR1 and CDR2 are KGHSH and LQKENI. CDR3 length: 13 residues. V shed 2 bases and J shed 3 bases, with 7 bases lying between them. CDR3 region: CASSPSRDYGYTF. In DNA form, the CDR3 reads TGTGCCAGCTCACCAAGTAGGGACTATGGCTACACCTTC.

A few counts support this clonotype. The chain carries TRBV12-3 or TRBV12-4 and TRBJ2-3, with 8 bases matching TRBD1. The CDR3 consists of 15 residues. Germline trimming cut 6 bases from V and 4 bases from J; bases unmatched to any gene: 9. CDR3 protein: CASSPTGENPDTQYF. The DNA of the CDR3 is TGTGCCAGCAGCCCGACAGGGGAAAACCCAGATACGCAGTATTTT.

This clonotype is medium-sized (0.01 to 0.1%). The V and J genes are TRBV5-5 and TRBJ2-2, with D perhaps TRBD1 or TRBD2 (5 bases each). With 4 bases removed from V and 3 bases from J, the gap between germline ends came to 13 bases. CDR1 is SGHKS, CDR2 YYEKEE, per germline (reference sequence). The length of the CDR3 is 15 residues. The CDR3 DNA reads as TGTGCCAGCAGCGGGGACCTATCCTACACCGGGGAGCTGTTTTTT. Protein: CASSGDLSYTGELFF. Together with reference TRBV5-5 and TRBJ2-2, the CDR3 gives the full variable domain: DAGVTQSPTHLIKTRGQQVTLRCSPISGHKSVSWYQQVLGQGPQFIFQYYEKEERGRGNFPDRFSARQFPNYSSELNVNALLLGDSALYLCASSGDLSYTGELFFGEGSRLTVL.

This clonotype was picked up many times. The CDR3 bases are TGCGCCAGCAGCTTGGCCGGGTCAGAGACCCAGTACTTC. Translating it yields CASSLAGSETQYF. The chain joins TRBV5-1 to TRBJ2-5; D remains unclear. V shed 0 bases and J shed 4 bases, with 7 bases lying between them. Per germline, CDR1 SGHRS and CDR2 YFSETQ. The CDR3 spans 13 residues.

V and J are TRBV6-2 or TRBV6-3 and TRBJ2-5, with TRBD1 as a possible D gene (6 bases). Germline V gives CDR1 MNHEY, CDR2 SVGEGT. CDR3 length: 15 residues. V shed 0 bases and J shed 5 bases, with 13 bases lying between them. This CDR3 is CASSYSSWTAETQYF. For the CDR3, the DNA is TGTGCCAGCAGTTACTCGTCTTGGACAGCGGAGACCCAGTACTTC.

This clonotype has a count of ten or more. The chain carries TRBV5-1 and TRBJ2-7; D possibly corresponds to TRBD2 (5 bases). In germline, CDR1 is SGHRS, CDR2 YFSETQ. This CDR3 is built from 13 residues. Trimming removed 4 bases at V and 4 bases at J, with 12 bases between. This chain's CDR3 is CASSRGRDYEQYF. Written as DNA, the CDR3 is TGCGCCAGCAGCCGGGGTCGGGATTACGAGCAGTACTTC. The complete variable domain, with remaining parts taken from reference TRBV5-1 and TRBJ2-7, reads KAGVTQTPRYLIKTRGQQVTLSCSPISGHRSVSWYQQTPGQGLQFLFEYFSETQRNKGNFPGRFSGRQFSNSRSEMNVSTLELGDSALYLCASSRGRDYEQYFGPGTRLTVT.

Many counts were recorded for this clonotype. This chain links TRBV6-2 or TRBV6-3 with TRBJ2-3; 11 positions agree with TRBD2. This CDR3 is built from 17 residues. Trimming took 10 bases from V and 6 from J; bases not matched to a gene: 18. Germline V gene lookup returns CDR1 MNHEY and CDR2 SVGEGT. The CDR3 loop is CATQGAESGTSGDTQYF. CDR3 in DNA: TGTGCCACCCAGGGAGCGGAATCCGGGACTAGCGGTGATACGCAGTATTTT.

The chain couples TRBV11-2 to TRBJ2-3; D is perhaps TRBD1 or TRBD2 (5 bases each). V was cut by 5 bases and J by 6 bases, with 15 bases left in between. Germline CDR1 SGHAT, CDR2 FQNNGV. The CDR3 sequence is 14 residues long. The CDR3 loop is CASSPGPQVDTQYF. The CDR3 DNA reads TGTGCCAGCAGCCCGGGACCCCAAGTGGATACGCAGTATTTT.

This clonotype has a count of ten or more. The chain links TRBV7-6 to TRBJ2-5; tentative D call: TRBD1 (6 bases). The V gene's germline CDR1 is SGHVS and CDR2 FNYEAQ. V was trimmed by 5 bases and J by 2 bases, leaving 15 bases between them. This CDR3 comprises 15 residues. For the CDR3, the DNA is TGTGCCAGCAGCCGGACCAGGGGATCACAAGAGACCCAGTACTTC. It codes for CASSRTRGSQETQYF.